The TCR beta chain under discussion was sequenced for a study of T cells after yellow fever vaccination. The CDR3 contains 16 residues. Trimming removed 2 bases from V and 2 bases from J; junction bases left unmatched: 3. Per germline, CDR1 SGDLS and CDR2 YYNGEE. This clonotype appeared many times. TCRdb re-called the 5' RACE reads with MiXCR, one entry per CDR3 protein. The data show some 340,000 distinct CDR3 sequences, with about 4% seen just once and approximately 25% held by the top ten. This sequence was found in a man aged 18 to 35 who received the YFV17D yellow fever vaccine. V and J are TRBV9 and TRBJ2-3; 12 bases are shared with TRBD2. This material consisted of PBMCs, taken 5 days after the yellow fever booster vaccination. This CDR3 is CASSVLAGGHTDTQYF. CDR3 sequence (DNA): TGTGCCAGCAGCGTTCTAGCGGGGGGGCACACAGATACGCAGTATTTT.